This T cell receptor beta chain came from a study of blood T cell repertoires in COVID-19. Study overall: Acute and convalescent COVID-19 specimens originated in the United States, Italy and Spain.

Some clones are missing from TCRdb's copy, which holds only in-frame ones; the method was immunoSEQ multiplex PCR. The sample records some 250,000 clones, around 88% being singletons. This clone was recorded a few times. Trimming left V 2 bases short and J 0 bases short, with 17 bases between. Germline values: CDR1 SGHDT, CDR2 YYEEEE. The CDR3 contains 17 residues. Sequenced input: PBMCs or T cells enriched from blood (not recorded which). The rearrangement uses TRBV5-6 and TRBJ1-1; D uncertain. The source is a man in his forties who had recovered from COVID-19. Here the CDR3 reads CASSFGGVMGMNTEAFF. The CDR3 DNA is TGTGCCAGCAGCTTCGGCGGGGTTATGGGAATGAACACTGAAGCTTTCTTT.